This TCR beta chain originates from a study of spatial heterogeneity in lung cancer. Trimming took 1 base from V and 5 from J, leaving 9 bases between them. The length of the CDR3 is 14 residues. Germline CDR1 reads MNHNS; CDR2 reads SASEGT. The sample's time point: blood at routine non-recurrence follow-up after resection. TCRdb passed the 5' RACE reads through MiXCR, listing each CDR3 protein once. Among 110,000 or so distinct CDR3 sequences listed, approximately 10% were seen once. The source material was PBMCs, sampled at follow-up. This sequence originates from a female donor with early-stage non-small cell lung cancer. The chain is built from TRBV6-1 and TRBJ2-1; D is undetermined. DNA for the CDR3: TGTGCCAGCAGTGAAGGATTACTCAACAATGAGCAGTTCTTC. The encoded protein is CASSEGLLNNEQFF.